A single sample gave rise to the 22 T cell receptor beta chains below, sequenced in a study of blood T cell repertoires in COVID-19. Using immunoSEQ multiplex PCR, the repertoire was profiled, and TCRdb retains in-frame clones only, with some absent. The repertoire holds approximately 300,000 clones, with 89% as singletons. Sequencing used PBMCs or T cells enriched from blood (not recorded which). Receptors were obtained from a woman between 25 and 40 years old who had recovered from COVID-19.

This chain connects TRBV7-3 to TRBJ2-7; a possible D gene is TRBD2 (6 bases). Between the trimmed V and J ends, which lost 0 bases and 0 bases, there was a span of 15 bases. Germline V lookup: CDR1 SGHTA, CDR2 FQGTGA. The CDR3 length is 17 residues. The CDR3 DNA is TGTGCCAGCAGCTTAACGGGAGGAGCGGGTAGCTCCTACGAGCAGTACTTC. It codes for CASSLTGGAGSSYEQYF.

This sequence joins TRBV5-1 and TRBJ1-1, with 8 bases that match TRBD1. The CDR3 length is 14 residues. V shed 4 bases, J shed 5 bases, and the junction held 7 bases outside the gene matches. Germline CDR1 SGHRS, CDR2 YFSETQ. The CDR3 DNA is TGCGCCAGCAGCGCGACAGGGGTGGGGACTGAAGCTTTCTTT. Its translation: CASSATGVGTEAFF.

The rearrangement joins TRBV14 to TRBJ2-1; no clear D. The ends were cut back, 1 base at V and 6 bases at J, with 10 bases in the middle. The CDR3 has 14 amino acids. The germline gives CDR1 SGHDN, CDR2 FVKESK. CDR3 in DNA: TGTGCCAGCAGCCAAGTGAGTCTACCCAATGAGCAGTTCTTC. Translation gives CASSQVSLPNEQFF.

The chain carries TRBV3-1 (or the pseudogene TRBV3-2) and TRBJ2-7; TRBD2 agrees at 8 bases. The CDR3 is made up of 15 amino acids. Per germline, CDR1 LGHDT and CDR2 YNNKEL (reference sequence). Unmatched junction bases numbered 7, after V lost 0 bases and J lost 6 bases. CDR3 in amino acids: CASSQDLAGGREQYF. The CDR3 DNA reads as TGTGCCAGCAGCCAAGACCTAGCGGGTGGGCGCGAGCAGTACTTC.

This chain connects TRBV10-2 to TRBJ2-2; D is uncertain. In germline, CDR1 is WSHSY, CDR2 SAAADI. The ends were cut back, 3 bases at V and 4 bases at J, with 9 bases in the middle. The CDR3 consists of 14 residues. In nucleotides, the CDR3 is TGCGCCAGCAGTGAAGTTCCGGGCACCGGGGAGCTGTTTTTT. It specifies CASSEVPGTGELFF.

A single count supports this clone. The rearrangement links TRBV27 to TRBJ2-2; possibly TRBD2 for D (6 bases). Germline CDR1 reads MNHEY; CDR2 reads SMNVEV (reference sequence). The CDR3 runs 14 residues. Between the trimmed V and J ends, which lost 3 bases and 4 bases, there was a span of 9 bases. CDR3 residues: CASSLGGTTGELFF. CDR3 sequence (DNA): TGTGCCAGCAGTTTGGGCGGGACCACCGGGGAGCTGTTTTTT.

This clone was recorded a few times. The chain couples TRBV9 to TRBJ2-1, with 7 bases lining up with TRBD2. The CDR3 totals 15 residues. J gave up 15 bases and V 0 bases, and 15 bases lay outside the gene matches. Looked up from germline, CDR1 is SGDLS and CDR2 is YYNGEE. The CDR3 spells CASSVEPAGPTPRFF. CDR3 DNA sequence: TGTGCCAGCAGCGTAGAGCCAGCGGGACCGACCCCTCGGTTCTTC.

CDR3 nucleotides: TGTGCCATCAGTGGGGGGCCAGACACTGAAGCTTTCTTT. Translation: CAISGGPDTEAFF. The V gene is TRBV10-3, the J gene TRBJ1-1; D is perhaps TRBD1 (6 bases). Looked up from germline, CDR1 is ENHRY and CDR2 is SYGVKD. The CDR3 runs to 13 residues. V was pared by 4 bases and J by 3 bases, with 9 bases between.

The chain employs TRBV28 and TRBJ1-3; D is possibly TRBD1 (6 bases). The CDR3 loop spans 14 amino acids. Deletions cut 7 bases from V and 4 bases from J, with 14 bases between. Looked up from germline, CDR1 is MDHEN and CDR2 is SYDVKM. The DNA of the CDR3 is TGTGCCAGCACCGTACAGGGCTTAGGAAACACCATATATTTT. It translates to CASTVQGLGNTIYF.

V gene TRBV5-1 combines with J gene TRBJ2-5; 11 nucleotides agree with TRBD2. Per the germline V gene, CDR1 is SGHRS and CDR2 is YFSETQ. This CDR3 has 14 residues. V dropped 1 base and J dropped 6; count of bases not matched to a gene: 2. CDR3 protein: CASSLLAGGQTQYF. The CDR3 DNA reads TGCGCCAGCAGCTTGCTAGCGGGAGGACAGACCCAGTACTTC.

This clone has a single count. The chain has TRBV2 and TRBJ2-1; 7 bases are shared with TRBD2. Germline CDR1 reads SNHLY; CDR2 reads FYNNEI. The CDR3 is 14 residues long. Trimming took 9 bases from V and 3 from J; bases not matched to a gene: 8. This CDR3 reads CASDFTSDYNEQFF. CDR3 coding DNA: TGTGCCAGTGACTTTACTAGCGACTACAATGAGCAGTTCTTC.

The genes are TRBV5-6 and TRBJ2-7; 9 bases fit TRBD1. V dropped 4 bases and J dropped 6; count of bases not matched to a gene: 8. Germline-derived CDR1 and CDR2 are SGHDT and YYEEEE. CDR3 length equals 14 residues. CDR3 in amino acids: CASSGRDRVPEQYF. Here the CDR3 DNA reads TGTGCCAGCAGCGGCCGGGACAGGGTCCCCGAGCAGTACTTC.

This clone appeared once. The chain combines TRBV5-1 with TRBJ2-4; D is perhaps TRBD1 (6 bases). The germline CDR1 and CDR2 sequences are SGHRS and YFSETQ. The ends were cut back, 2 bases at V and 6 bases at J, with 12 bases in the middle. This CDR3 has 14 amino acids. CDR3 bases: TGCGCCAGCAGCTTACTACAGGGCAGAAACATTCAGTACTTC. Translating it yields CASSLLQGRNIQYF.

The chain employs TRBV9 and TRBJ1-2; D is undetermined. CDR1 is SGDLS, CDR2 YYNGEE, per germline. V lost 1 base, J lost 6 bases, and 16 bases lay in between. The CDR3 loop spans 15 amino acids. The CDR3 DNA follows: TGTGCCAGCAGCGTAAAAGGCGGGGAGGGAAATGGCTACACCTTC. Amino acids: CASSVKGGEGNGYTF. Filled out from reference TRBV9 and TRBJ1-2, the complete variable domain reads DSGVTQTPKHLITATGQRVTLRCSPRSGDLSVYWYQQSLDQGLQFLIQYYNGEERAKGNILERFSAQQFPDLHSELNLSSLELGDSALYFCASSVKGGEGNGYTFGSGTRLTVV.

This clone was detected once. The rearrangement joins TRBV6-2 or TRBV6-3 to TRBJ1-5; tentatively, D is TRBD1 (5 bases). Trimming took off 2 bases at V and 6 bases at J, with 17 bases between the two ends. This CDR3 spans 16 amino acids. Looked up from germline, CDR1 is MNHEY and CDR2 is SVGEGT. The CDR3 DNA follows: TGTGCCAGCAGTTACGGTCAGGGTATCACCAGTCAGCCCCAGCATTTT. Its translation: CASSYGQGITSQPQHF.

This clone was seen only once. CDR3: CASSDFGLADWRYEQYF. The CDR3 DNA is TGTGCCAGCAGTGATTTCGGACTAGCGGATTGGCGCTACGAGCAGTACTTC. The V gene is TRBV6-1, the J gene TRBJ2-7, with TRBD2 matching 10 bases. The V segment lost 3 bases and the J segment 3 bases; nucleotides outside the gene matches: 11. CDR1 and CDR2 (germline): MNHNS, SASEGT. The CDR3 contains 17 residues.

CDR3 in DNA: TGTGCCAGCAGCCCAAGGGGACAGTCCCTATCCTCTGGAAACACCATATATTTT. Encoded protein: CASSPRGQSLSSGNTIYF. V usage is TRBV11-2 and J usage is TRBJ1-3, with 7 bases lining up with TRBD1. Germline V gene data show CDR1 as SGHAT and CDR2 as FQNNGV. The CDR3 has 18 residues. The trim removed 5 bases at V and 0 bases at J, leaving 13 bases unmatched.

The V call is TRBV2, the J call TRBJ2-7, with TRBD1 matching over 10 bases. V was clipped by 8 bases and J by 2 bases; unmatched bases: 3. The CDR3 has 13 residues. Per germline, CDR1 SNHLY and CDR2 FYNNEI. CDR3: CASRDRGPYEQYF. DNA of the CDR3: TGTGCCAGCCGGGACAGGGGCCCCTACGAGCAGTACTTC.

This clone was seen only a few times. The chain's CDR3 is CATSRDRVDSPLHF. Here the CDR3 DNA reads TGTGCCACCAGCAGAGACAGGGTAGATTCACCCCTCCACTTT. The V gene is TRBV15, the J gene TRBJ1-6; weak D call: TRBD1 (5 bases). V lost 0 bases, J lost 8 bases, and 8 bases lay in between. Germline V gene data show CDR1 as LNHNV and CDR2 as YYDKDF (reference sequence). This CDR3 is built from 14 residues.

The gene calls are TRBV7-3 and TRBJ2-5, with D unresolved. This CDR3 has 13 amino acids. Germline values: CDR1 SGHTA, CDR2 FQGTGA. V shed 0 bases and J shed 9 bases, with 11 bases lying between them. CDR3: CASSLTRHSAQYF. As DNA, the CDR3 is TGTGCCAGCAGCTTAACGAGGCACTCGGCCCAGTACTTC.

The rearrangement links TRBV29-1 to TRBJ1-4, with D tentatively TRBD1 (5 bases). The V gene's germline CDR1 is SQVTM and CDR2 ANQGSEA. The CDR3 consists of 13 residues. The V gene lost 7 bases and the J gene lost 8 bases, with 17 bases spanning the gap. CDR3 nucleotides: TGCAGCGCGATCTTGGGAGGGGACGAAAAACTGTTTTTT. This sequence encodes CSAILGGDEKLFF.

Only a few counts were recorded for this clone. The chain recombines TRBV2 with TRBJ1-2, with D tentatively TRBD1 (6 bases). The CDR3 spans 13 residues. Germline CDR1 and CDR2: SNHLY and FYNNEI. The V end was cut by 2 bases, the J end by 10 bases, with 14 bases between. The CDR3 coding sequence is TGTGCCAGCAGTGAAAACAGGGAAGTAGCCTACACCTTC. This sequence encodes CASSENREVAYTF.